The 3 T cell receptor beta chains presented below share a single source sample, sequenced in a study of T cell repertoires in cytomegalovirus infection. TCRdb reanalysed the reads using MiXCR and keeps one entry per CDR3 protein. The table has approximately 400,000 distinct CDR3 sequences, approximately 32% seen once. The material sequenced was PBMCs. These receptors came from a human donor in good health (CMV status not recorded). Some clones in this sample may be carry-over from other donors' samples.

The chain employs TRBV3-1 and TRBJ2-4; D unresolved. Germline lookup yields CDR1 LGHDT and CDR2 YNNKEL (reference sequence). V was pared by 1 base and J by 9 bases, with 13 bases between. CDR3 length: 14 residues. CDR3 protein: CASSQAVGFPIQYF. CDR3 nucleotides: TGTGCCAGCAGCCAAGCGGTTGGGTTTCCCATTCAGTACTTC. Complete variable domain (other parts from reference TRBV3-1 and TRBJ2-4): DTAVSQTPKYLVTQMGNDKSIKCEQNLGHDTMYWYKQDSKKFLKIMFSYNNKELIINETVPNRFSPKSPDKAHLNLHINSLELGDSAVYFCASSQAVGFPIQYFGAGTRLSVL.

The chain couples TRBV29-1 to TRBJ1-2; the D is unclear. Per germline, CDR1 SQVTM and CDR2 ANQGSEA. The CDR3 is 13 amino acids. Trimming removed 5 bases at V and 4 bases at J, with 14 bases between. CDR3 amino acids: CSVPHPTSYGYTF. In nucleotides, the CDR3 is TGCAGCGTTCCACACCCAACTAGCTATGGCTACACCTTC.

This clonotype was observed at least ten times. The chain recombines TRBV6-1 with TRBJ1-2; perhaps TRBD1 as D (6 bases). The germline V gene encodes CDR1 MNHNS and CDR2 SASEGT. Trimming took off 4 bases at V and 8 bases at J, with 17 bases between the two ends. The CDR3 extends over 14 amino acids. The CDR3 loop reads CASSATGSTIGYTF. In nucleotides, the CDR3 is TGTGCCAGCAGTGCGACAGGTTCTACTATAGGCTACACCTTC.